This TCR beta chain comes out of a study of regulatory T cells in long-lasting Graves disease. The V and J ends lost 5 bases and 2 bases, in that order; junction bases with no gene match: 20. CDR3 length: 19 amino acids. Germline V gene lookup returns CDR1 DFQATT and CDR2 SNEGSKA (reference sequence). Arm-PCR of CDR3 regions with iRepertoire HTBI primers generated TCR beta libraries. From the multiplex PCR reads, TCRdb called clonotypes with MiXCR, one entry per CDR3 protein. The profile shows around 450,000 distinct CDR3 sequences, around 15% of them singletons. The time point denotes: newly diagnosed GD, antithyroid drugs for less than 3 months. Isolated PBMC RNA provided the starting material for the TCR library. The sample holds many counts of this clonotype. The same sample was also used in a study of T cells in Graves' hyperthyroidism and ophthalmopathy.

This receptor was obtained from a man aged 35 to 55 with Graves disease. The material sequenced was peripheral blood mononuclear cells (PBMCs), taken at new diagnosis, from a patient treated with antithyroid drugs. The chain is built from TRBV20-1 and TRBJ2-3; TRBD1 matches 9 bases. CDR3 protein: CSALRDRASSGRPTDTQYF. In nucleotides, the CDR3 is TGCAGTGCTCTCCGGGACAGGGCTTCAAGCGGGCGACCCACAGATACGCAGTATTTT.